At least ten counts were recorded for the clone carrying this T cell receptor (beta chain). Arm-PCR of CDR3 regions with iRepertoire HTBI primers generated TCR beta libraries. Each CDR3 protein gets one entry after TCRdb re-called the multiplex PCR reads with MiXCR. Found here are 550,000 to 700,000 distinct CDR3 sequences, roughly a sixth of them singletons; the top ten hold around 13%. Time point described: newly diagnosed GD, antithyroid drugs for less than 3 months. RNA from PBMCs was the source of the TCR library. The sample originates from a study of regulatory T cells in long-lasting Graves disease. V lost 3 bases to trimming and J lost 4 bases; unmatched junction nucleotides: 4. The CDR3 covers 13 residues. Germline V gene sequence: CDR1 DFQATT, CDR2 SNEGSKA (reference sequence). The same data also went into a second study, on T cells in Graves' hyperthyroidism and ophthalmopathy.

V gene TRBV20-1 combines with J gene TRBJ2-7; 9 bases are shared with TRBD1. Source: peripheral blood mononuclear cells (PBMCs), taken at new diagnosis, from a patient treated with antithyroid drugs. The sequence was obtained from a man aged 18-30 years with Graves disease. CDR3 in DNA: TGCAGTGCTAGCGGGGACAGGGTGTACGAGCAGTACTTC. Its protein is CSASGDRVYEQYF.